This passage covers 5 T cell receptor beta chains from one sample sequenced in a study of T cells in Graves' hyperthyroidism and ophthalmopathy. From RNA transcripts, TCR beta CDR3 regions were amplified. HTBI primers drove first-round RT-PCR of the TCR CDR3. TCRdb used MiXCR to reprocess the multiplex PCR reads, holding one entry per CDR3 protein. The sample has about 620,000 distinct CDR3 sequences; about 16% are singletons. Sequenced: blood. The receptors come from a woman aged 30 to 39 with Graves' hyperthyroidism.

About this clonotype: A read error may be the cause here, since a much bigger clone is one base away. The chain carries TRBV24-1 and TRBJ2-1; TRBD2 is a possible D gene (6 bases). Deletions cut 2 bases from V and 9 bases from J, with 10 bases between. The germline CDR1 and CDR2 sequences are KGHDR and SFDVKD. The CDR3 spans 13 residues. This CDR3 reads CATSDSEGPEQFF. The CDR3 region has the DNA TGTGCCACCAGTGATTCGGAGGGGCCTGAGCAGTTCTTC.

This clonotype showed up just a few times. The chain is built from TRBV20-1 and TRBJ1-1, with D unclear. This CDR3 contains 13 residues. Germline CDR1 is DFQATT and CDR2 is SNEGSKA (reference sequence). Between the trimmed V and J ends, which lost 8 bases and 2 bases, there was a span of 15 bases. The CDR3 region has the DNA TGCAGTTCCCCAAACACAGAAAACACTGAAGCTTTCTTT. The encoded protein is CSSPNTENTEAFF.

The chain joins TRBV19 to TRBJ2-7; D is unclear. The V end was cut by 10 bases, the J end by 3 bases, with 13 bases between. The germline V gene encodes CDR1 LNHDA and CDR2 SQIVND (reference sequence). The CDR3 totals 12 residues. CDR3 nucleotide sequence: TGTGCCACCGGAGACGGTCTCTACGAGCAGTACTTC. Protein sequence: CATGDGLYEQYF.

This clonotype appeared many times. This chain uses TRBV6-1 with TRBJ2-3; 11 nucleotides match TRBD2. The V gene's germline CDR1 is MNHNS and CDR2 SASEGT. The CDR3 is 15 residues long. With 6 bases clipped from V and 0 bases from J, the junction kept 2 bases outside the gene matches. CDR3 residues: CASSWTSGSTDTQYF. The CDR3 bases are TGTGCCAGCAGCTGGACTAGCGGGAGCACAGATACGCAGTATTTT.

This clonotype has a count of ten or more. The chain joins TRBV28 to TRBJ2-7; 10 bases line up with TRBD1. V gave up 8 bases and J gave up 3 bases; unmatched junction bases: 10. The CDR3 length is 15 residues. From germline, CDR1 is MDHEN and CDR2 SYDVKM. The CDR3 spells CASGKPGQGIYEQYF. CDR3 sequence (DNA): TGTGCCAGCGGTAAACCGGGACAGGGGATCTACGAGCAGTACTTC.